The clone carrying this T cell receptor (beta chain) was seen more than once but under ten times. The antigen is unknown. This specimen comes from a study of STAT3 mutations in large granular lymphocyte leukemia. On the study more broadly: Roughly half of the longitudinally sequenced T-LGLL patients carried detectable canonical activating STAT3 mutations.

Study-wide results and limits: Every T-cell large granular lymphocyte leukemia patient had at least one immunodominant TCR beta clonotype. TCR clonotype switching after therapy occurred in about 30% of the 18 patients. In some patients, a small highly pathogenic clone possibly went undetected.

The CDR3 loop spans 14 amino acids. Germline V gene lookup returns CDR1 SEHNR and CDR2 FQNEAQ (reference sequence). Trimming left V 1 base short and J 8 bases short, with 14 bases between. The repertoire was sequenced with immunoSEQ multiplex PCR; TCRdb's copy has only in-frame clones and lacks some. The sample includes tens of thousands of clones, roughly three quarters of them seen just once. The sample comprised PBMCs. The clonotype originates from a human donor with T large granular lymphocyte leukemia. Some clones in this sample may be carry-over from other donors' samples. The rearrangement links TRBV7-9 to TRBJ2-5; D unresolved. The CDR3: CASSLVTGAGTQYF. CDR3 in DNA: TGTGCCAGCAGCTTAGTTACGGGTGCCGGAACCCAGTACTTC.